This entry features one T cell receptor beta chain sequence. The target antigen is unknown. V shed 10 bases and J 3 bases; nucleotides not matched to a gene: 2. Germline V gives CDR1 ENHRY, CDR2 SYGVKD. The CDR3 has 13 residues. The lymph nodes were axillary draining lymph nodes from breast cancer patients. MiXCR, applied by TCRdb to the multiplex PCR reads, yields one record per CDR3 protein. The sample lists approximately 250,000 distinct CDR3 sequences; less than 40% were seen once. The source of the sample is a study of breast tumors, draining lymph nodes, adjacent tissues. General study points: Tumors had less TCR diversity than lymph nodes, more than nontumor tissue. Most tumor T cells seemingly derive from lymph node, then expand in tumor. The lymph node origin of tumor T cells was framed as consistent with a hypothesis, not demonstrated. Compared with basal-like, luminal-like tumors shared significantly more repertoire with nontumor tissue.

The V and J genes are TRBV10-3 and TRBJ2-2; TRBD1 matches at 10 bases. This receptor was taken from a female donor with breast cancer. Some clones in this sample may be carry-over from other donors' samples. The sample consisted of axillary lymph node tissue. CDR3 in DNA: TGTGCCACTGGACAGGGGGACACCGGGGAGCTGTTTTTT. Amino acid sequence: CATGQGDTGELFF.